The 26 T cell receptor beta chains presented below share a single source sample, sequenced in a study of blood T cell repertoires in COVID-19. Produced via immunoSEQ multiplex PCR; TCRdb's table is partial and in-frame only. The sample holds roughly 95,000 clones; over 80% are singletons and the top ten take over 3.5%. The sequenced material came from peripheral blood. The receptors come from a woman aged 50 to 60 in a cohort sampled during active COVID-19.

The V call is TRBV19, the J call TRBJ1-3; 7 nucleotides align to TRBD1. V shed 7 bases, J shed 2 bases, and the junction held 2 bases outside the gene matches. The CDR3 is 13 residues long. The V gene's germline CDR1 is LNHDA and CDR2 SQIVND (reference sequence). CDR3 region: CASTQGAGNTIYF. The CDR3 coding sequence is TGTGCCAGTACCCAGGGGGCTGGAAACACCATATATTTT.

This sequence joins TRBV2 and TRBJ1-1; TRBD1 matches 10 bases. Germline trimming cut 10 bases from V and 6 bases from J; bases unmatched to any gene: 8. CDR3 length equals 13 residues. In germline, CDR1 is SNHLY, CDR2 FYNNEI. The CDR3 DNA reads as TGTGCCACCTCCCGGGACAGGGGCGCTGAAGCTTTCTTT. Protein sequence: CATSRDRGAEAFF. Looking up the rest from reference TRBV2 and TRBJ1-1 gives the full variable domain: EPEVTQTPSHQVTQMGQEVILRCVPISNHLYFYWYRQILGQKVEFLVSFYNNEISEKSEIFDDQFSVERPDGSNFTLKIRSTKLEDSAMYFCATSRDRGAEAFFGQGTRLTVV.

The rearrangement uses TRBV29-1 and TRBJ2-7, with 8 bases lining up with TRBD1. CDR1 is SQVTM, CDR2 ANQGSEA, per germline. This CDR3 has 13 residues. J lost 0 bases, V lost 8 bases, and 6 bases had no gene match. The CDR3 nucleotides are TGCAGCACTAGACAGGGGTTCTCCTACGAGCAGTACTTC. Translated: CSTRQGFSYEQYF.

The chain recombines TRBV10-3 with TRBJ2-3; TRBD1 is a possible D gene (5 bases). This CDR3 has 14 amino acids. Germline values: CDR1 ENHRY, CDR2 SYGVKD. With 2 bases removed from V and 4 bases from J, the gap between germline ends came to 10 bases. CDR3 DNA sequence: TGTGCCATCAGTGAGGGGGCAGGACCAGATACGCAGTATTTT. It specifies CAISEGAGPDTQYF.

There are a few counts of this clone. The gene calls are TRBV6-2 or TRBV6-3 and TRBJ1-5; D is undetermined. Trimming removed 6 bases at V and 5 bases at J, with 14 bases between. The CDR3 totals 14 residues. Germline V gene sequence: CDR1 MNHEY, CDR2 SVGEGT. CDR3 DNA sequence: TGTGCCAGCAGGTACGCGCGGTCCGATCAGCCCCAGCATTTT. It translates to CASRYARSDQPQHF.

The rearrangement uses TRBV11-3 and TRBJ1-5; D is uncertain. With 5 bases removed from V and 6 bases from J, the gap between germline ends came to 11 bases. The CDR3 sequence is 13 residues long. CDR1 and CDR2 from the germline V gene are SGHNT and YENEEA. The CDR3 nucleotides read TGTGCCAGCAGCCTACTGTCTTGTCAGCCCCAGCATTTT. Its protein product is CASSLLSCQPQHF. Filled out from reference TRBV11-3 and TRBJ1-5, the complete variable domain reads EAGVVQSPRYKIIEKKQPVAFWCNPISGHNTLYWYLQNLGQGPELLIRYENEEAVDDSQLPKDRFSAERLKGVDSTLKIQPAELGDSAVYLCASSLLSCQPQHFGDGTRLSIL.

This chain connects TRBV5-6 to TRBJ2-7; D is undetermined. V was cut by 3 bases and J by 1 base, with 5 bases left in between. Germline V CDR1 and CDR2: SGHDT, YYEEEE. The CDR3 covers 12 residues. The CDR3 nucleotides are TGTGCCAGCAGCTCGTATTCCTACGAGCAGTACTTC. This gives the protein CASSSYSYEQYF.

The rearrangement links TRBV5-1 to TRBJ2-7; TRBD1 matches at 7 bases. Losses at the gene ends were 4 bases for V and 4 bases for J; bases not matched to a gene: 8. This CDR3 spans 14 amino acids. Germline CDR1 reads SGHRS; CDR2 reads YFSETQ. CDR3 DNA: TGCGCCAGCAGCGTCCGGGACAGCGTGTACGAGCAGTACTTC. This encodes CASSVRDSVYEQYF. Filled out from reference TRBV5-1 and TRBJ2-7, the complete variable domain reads KAGVTQTPRYLIKTRGQQVTLSCSPISGHRSVSWYQQTPGQGLQFLFEYFSETQRNKGNFPGRFSGRQFSNSRSEMNVSTLELGDSALYLCASSVRDSVYEQYFGPGTRLTVT.

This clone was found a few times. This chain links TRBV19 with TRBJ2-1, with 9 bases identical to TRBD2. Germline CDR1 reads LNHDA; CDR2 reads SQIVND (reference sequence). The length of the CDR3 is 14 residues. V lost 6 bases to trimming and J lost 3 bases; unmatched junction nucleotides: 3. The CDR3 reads CASSLSGSYNEQFF. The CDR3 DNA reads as TGTGCCAGTAGCCTTAGCGGGAGCTACAATGAGCAGTTCTTC.

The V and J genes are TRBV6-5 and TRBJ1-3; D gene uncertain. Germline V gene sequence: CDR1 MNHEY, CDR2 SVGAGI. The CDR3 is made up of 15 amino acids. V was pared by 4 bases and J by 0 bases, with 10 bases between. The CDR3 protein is CASSSPTSSGNTIYF. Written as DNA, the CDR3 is TGTGCCAGCAGTTCCCCAACTAGCTCTGGAAACACCATATATTTT.

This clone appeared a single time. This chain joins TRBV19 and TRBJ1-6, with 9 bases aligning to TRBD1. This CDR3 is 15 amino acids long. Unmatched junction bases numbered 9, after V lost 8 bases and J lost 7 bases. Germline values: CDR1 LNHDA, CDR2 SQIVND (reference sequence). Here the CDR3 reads CASRSWTGANSPLHF. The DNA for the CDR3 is TGTGCCAGTCGATCGTGGACAGGGGCAAATTCACCCCTCCACTTT. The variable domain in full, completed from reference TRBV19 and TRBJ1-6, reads DGGITQSPKYLFRKEGQNVTLSCEQNLNHDAMYWYRQDPGQGLRLIYYSQIVNDFQKGDIAEGYSVSREKKESFPLTVTSAQKNPTAFYLCASRSWTGANSPLHFGNGTRLTVT.

In DNA, the CDR3 is TGTGCCAGTAGTACGTACGGGACAGGGATCGTAAATCAGCCCCAGCATTTT. This sequence encodes CASSTYGTGIVNQPQHF. This chain links TRBV19 with TRBJ1-5, with 9 bases fitting TRBD1. V trimming: 4 bases; J trimming: 4 bases; junction bases outside the gene matches: 11. CDR1 and CDR2 (germline): LNHDA, SQIVND (reference sequence). The CDR3 runs to 17 residues.

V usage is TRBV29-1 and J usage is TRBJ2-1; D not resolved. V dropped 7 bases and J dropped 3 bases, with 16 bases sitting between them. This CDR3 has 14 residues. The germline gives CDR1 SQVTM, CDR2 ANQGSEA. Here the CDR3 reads CSGSRQADYNEQFF. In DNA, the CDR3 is TGCAGCGGATCCCGTCAAGCCGACTACAATGAGCAGTTCTTC.

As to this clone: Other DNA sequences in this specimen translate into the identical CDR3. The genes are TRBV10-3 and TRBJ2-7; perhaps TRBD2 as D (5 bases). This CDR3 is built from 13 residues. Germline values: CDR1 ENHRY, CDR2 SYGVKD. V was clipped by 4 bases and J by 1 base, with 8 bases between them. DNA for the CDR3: TGTGCCATCAGTGCGAGCGGATCCTACGAGCAGTACTTC. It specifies CAISASGSYEQYF.

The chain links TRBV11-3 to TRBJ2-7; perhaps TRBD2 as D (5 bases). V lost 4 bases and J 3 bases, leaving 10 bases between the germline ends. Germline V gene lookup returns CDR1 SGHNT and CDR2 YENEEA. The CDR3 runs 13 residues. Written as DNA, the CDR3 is TGTGCCAGCAGCTCCGGGAACAGCTACGAGCAGTACTTC. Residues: CASSSGNSYEQYF.

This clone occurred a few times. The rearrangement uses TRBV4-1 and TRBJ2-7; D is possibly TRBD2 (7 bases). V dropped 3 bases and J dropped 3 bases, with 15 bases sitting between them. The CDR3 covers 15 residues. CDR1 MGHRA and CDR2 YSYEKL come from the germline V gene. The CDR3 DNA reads TGCGCCAGCAGCCAGTGGGGGGGGCAGGGCTACGAGCAGTACTTC. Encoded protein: CASSQWGGQGYEQYF.

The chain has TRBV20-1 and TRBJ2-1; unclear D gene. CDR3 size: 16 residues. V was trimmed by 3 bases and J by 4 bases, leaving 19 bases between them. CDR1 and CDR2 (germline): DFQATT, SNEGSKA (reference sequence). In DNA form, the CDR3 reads TGCAGTGCTAGTTTGCTCGGCAGAGCGAAGTACAATGAGCAGTTCTTC. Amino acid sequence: CSASLLGRAKYNEQFF.

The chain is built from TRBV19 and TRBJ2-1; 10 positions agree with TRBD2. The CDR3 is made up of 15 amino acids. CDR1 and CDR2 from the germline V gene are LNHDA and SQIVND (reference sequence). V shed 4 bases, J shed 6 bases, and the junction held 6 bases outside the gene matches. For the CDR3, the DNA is TGTGCCAGTAGTAGGGCTAGCGGGGGCTCCAATGAGCAGTTCTTC. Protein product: CASSRASGGSNEQFF.

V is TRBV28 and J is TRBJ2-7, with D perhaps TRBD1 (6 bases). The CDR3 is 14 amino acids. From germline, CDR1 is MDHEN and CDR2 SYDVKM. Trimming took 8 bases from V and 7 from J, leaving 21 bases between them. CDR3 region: CASSPRGNGREQYF. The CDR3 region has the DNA TGTGCCAGCTCGCCCAGGGGAAATGGGCGTGAGCAGTACTTC. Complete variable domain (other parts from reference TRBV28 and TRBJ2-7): DVKVTQSSRYLVKRTGEKVFLECVQDMDHENMFWYRQDPGLGLRLIYFSYDVKMKEKGDIPEGYSVSREKKERFSLILESASTNQTSMYLCASSPRGNGREQYFGPGTRLTVT.

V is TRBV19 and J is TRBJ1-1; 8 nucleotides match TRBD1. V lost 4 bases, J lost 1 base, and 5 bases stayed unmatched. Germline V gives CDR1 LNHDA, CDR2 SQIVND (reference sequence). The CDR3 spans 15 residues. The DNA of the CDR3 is TGTGCCAGTAGTACCGGGGACAGGAGGAACACTGAAGCTTTCTTT. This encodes CASSTGDRRNTEAFF.

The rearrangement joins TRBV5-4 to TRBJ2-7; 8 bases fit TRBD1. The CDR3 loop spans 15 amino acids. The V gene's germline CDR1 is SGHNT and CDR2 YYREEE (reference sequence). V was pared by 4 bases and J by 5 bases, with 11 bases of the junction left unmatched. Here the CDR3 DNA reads TGTGCCAGCAGCCCGGTGGGGCAGGGGGCGAACGAGCAGTACTTC. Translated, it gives CASSPVGQGANEQYF.

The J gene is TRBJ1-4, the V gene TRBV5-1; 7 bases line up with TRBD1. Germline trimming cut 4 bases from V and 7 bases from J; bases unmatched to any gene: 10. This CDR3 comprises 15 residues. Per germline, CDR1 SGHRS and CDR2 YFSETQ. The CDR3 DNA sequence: TGCGCCAGCAGCATAAACAGGGGAAGGGGTGAAAAACTGTTTTTT. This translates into CASSINRGRGEKLFF.

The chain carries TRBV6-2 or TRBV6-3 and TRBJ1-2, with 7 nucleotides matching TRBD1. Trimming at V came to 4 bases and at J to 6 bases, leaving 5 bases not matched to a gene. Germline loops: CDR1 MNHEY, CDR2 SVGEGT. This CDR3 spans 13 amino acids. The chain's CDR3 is CASSFRTGNGYTF. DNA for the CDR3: TGTGCCAGCAGTTTTCGGACAGGAAATGGCTACACCTTC.

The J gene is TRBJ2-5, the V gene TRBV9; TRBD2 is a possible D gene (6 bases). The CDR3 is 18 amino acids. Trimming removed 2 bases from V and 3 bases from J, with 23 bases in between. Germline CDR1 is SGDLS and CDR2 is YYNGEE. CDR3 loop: CASSVYGGNSPVKETQYF. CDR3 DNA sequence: TGTGCCAGCAGCGTCTATGGGGGGAATTCCCCCGTGAAAGAGACCCAGTACTTC.

The CDR3, as DNA: TGTGCCAGCAGTTACGTCCTATCTAGCGGGAGCCATGAGCAGTTCTTC. Translation: CASSYVLSSGSHEQFF. The chain combines TRBV6-5 with TRBJ2-1; TRBD2 agrees at 10 bases. With 2 bases clipped from V and 8 bases from J, the junction kept 9 bases outside the gene matches. The CDR3 is 16 amino acids. Looked up from germline, CDR1 is MNHEY and CDR2 is SVGAGI.

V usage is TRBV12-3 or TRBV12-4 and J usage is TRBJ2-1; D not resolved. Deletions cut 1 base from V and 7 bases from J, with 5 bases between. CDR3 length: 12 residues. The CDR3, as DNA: TGTGCCAGCAGTTTAGGGCAGAATGAGCAGTTCTTC. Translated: CASSLGQNEQFF.